The clone carrying this T cell receptor beta chain was found once. Its antigen is undetermined. This record comes from a study of T cells in tuberculosis. Study outcomes and limitations: Active tuberculosis cases were adults; controls were adolescents.

Assay used: immunoSEQ multiplex PCR; TCRdb lists only in-frame clones, some missing. The sample contains tens of thousands of clones, around 96% of which appear only once. The CDR3 runs 15 residues. Adolescents were screened for latent TB by skin test and IGRA. The chain joins TRBV21-1 to TRBJ2-3; TRBD1, the table's D call, lacks a check against the DNA. TRBV21-1 is a documented pseudogene. This TCR came from a donor aged 10 to 29 with latent tuberculosis or without tuberculosis infection. Sequencing was done on a sample of PBMCs. CDR3 protein: CASSGRDSLTDTQYF. For the CDR3, the DNA is TGTGCCAGCAGCGGCCGGGACAGCCTAACAGATACGCAGTATTTT.